The 5 T cell receptor beta chains in this list originate from one sample, sequenced in a study of regulatory dendritic cells for organ transplantation. These receptors have no known antigen. Sorted subsets were CFSE-labeled and cultured four to six days with allogeneic dendritic cells. Here immunoSEQ multiplex PCR was the method, and the copy in TCRdb shows in-frame clones only, minus some. The sample has some 12,000 clones, 60% to 80% seen once; the top ten hold less than 1.3%. Input material: naive CD8+ T cells from blood cultured with regulatory dendritic cells. Specified subset: CD45RA+ naive T cells. The source of these receptors is a human donor in good health.

The rearrangement joins TRBV9 to TRBJ2-7, with 7 bases fitting TRBD1. The CDR3 sequence is 16 residues long. The junction had 6 bases not matched to a gene; V was cut back by 0 bases and J by 0 bases. Germline CDR1 SGDLS, CDR2 YYNGEE. The CDR3 loop is CASSVDGRGSSYEQYF. CDR3 coding DNA: TGTGCCAGCAGCGTAGATGGCAGGGGGTCCTCCTACGAGCAGTACTTC.

CDR3 in amino acids: CASSETNREQYF. In DNA, the CDR3 is TGTGCCAGCAGCGAAACTAATAGGGAGCAGTACTTC. The chain recombines TRBV28 with TRBJ2-7; D is undetermined. V dropped 6 bases and J dropped 7 bases, with 13 bases sitting between them. Per the germline V gene, CDR1 is MDHEN and CDR2 is SYDVKM. The CDR3 consists of 12 residues. Complete variable domain (other parts from reference TRBV28 and TRBJ2-7): DVKVTQSSRYLVKRTGEKVFLECVQDMDHENMFWYRQDPGLGLRLIYFSYDVKMKEKGDIPEGYSVSREKKERFSLILESASTNQTSMYLCASSETNREQYFGPGTRLTVT.

The chain couples TRBV4-1 to TRBJ2-5; 14 bases agree with TRBD2. Germline CDR1 MGHRA, CDR2 YSYEKL. The CDR3 spans 17 residues. V shed 4 bases and J 3 bases; nucleotides not matched to a gene: 7. CDR3 bases: TGCGCCAGCAGCCGGACTAGCGGGGGGCTCAACAAAGAGACCCAGTACTTC. Amino acids: CASSRTSGGLNKETQYF.

CDR3 sequence: CASSTGQGLAPPEAFF. The CDR3, as DNA: TGTGCCAGCAGCACTGGACAGGGGTTGGCTCCTCCTGAAGCTTTCTTT. The rearrangement joins TRBV5-6 to TRBJ1-1; 9 bases match TRBD1. Trimming took 4 bases from V and 6 from J; bases not matched to a gene: 13. Germline CDR1 and CDR2: SGHDT and YYEEEE. CDR3 length equals 16 residues.

V usage is TRBV7-9 and J usage is TRBJ1-4; 8 positions agree with TRBD1. Per the germline V gene, CDR1 is SEHNR and CDR2 is FQNEAQ (reference sequence). The CDR3 consists of 13 residues. J was trimmed by 6 bases and V by 5 bases; bases with no gene match: 2. For the CDR3, the DNA is TGTGCCAGCAGCCAGGGGGCGGATGAAAAACTGTTTTTT. Translation: CASSQGADEKLFF.